Listed here are 18 T cell receptor beta chains from one sample, sequenced in a study of cytomegalovirus exposure and HLA in healthy donors. The PCR was carried out with 60 Vbeta primers and 13 Jbeta primers. Only in-frame clones appear in the TCRdb table, and some are missing; sequencing was by immunoSEQ multiplex PCR. The sample holds around 150,000 clones; 70% are singletons and the top ten take approximately 4.4%. Sequenced input: PBMCs. These receptor sequences come from a man between 18 and 29 years old in good health and CMV-seropositive.

The rearrangement joins TRBV7-2 to TRBJ1-1; 8 positions agree with TRBD1. The CDR3 is 14 residues long. Losses at the gene ends were 5 bases for V and 1 base for J; bases not matched to a gene: 3. CDR1 SGHTA and CDR2 FQGNSA come from the germline V gene. The CDR3 bases are TGTGCCAGCAGCCCGGACAGGGCGAACACTGAAGCTTTCTTT. It is translated as CASSPDRANTEAFF.

Written as DNA, the CDR3 is TGCGCCAGCAGCCAATACAGGGGGGAGGCTTCACCCCTCCACTTT. This sequence encodes CASSQYRGEASPLHF. This chain joins TRBV4-1 and TRBJ1-6; 8 nucleotides line up with TRBD1. The germline V gene has CDR1 MGHRA and CDR2 YSYEKL. This CDR3 comprises 15 residues. Trimming took 2 bases from V and 9 from J; bases not matched to a gene: 6.

This chain connects TRBV2 to TRBJ2-1, with 12 positions matching TRBD1. The CDR3 runs to 13 residues. The ends lost 7 bases at V and 7 bases at J; junction bases unmatched: 2. Germline-derived CDR1 and CDR2 are SNHLY and FYNNEI. The CDR3 nucleotides read TGTGCCAGCATGGGACAGGGGGCTAATGAGCAGTTCTTC. It codes for CASMGQGANEQFF. The whole variable domain, filled in from reference TRBV2 and TRBJ2-1, reads EPEVTQTPSHQVTQMGQEVILRCVPISNHLYFYWYRQILGQKVEFLVSFYNNEISEKSEIFDDQFSVERPDGSNFTLKIRSTKLEDSAMYFCASMGQGANEQFFGPGTRLTVL.

This clone appeared a few times. The V gene is TRBV5-1, the J gene TRBJ2-1; D unresolved. The CDR3 length is 16 residues. Trimming shortened V by 0 bases and J by 10 bases, and 20 bases separated the two germline ends. CDR1 is SGHRS, CDR2 YFSETQ, per germline. The DNA for the CDR3 is TGCGCCAGCAGCTTGGGAGATTGGGCCTTGAGTGGGGAGCAGTTCTTC. Its translation: CASSLGDWALSGEQFF.

This clone was observed a few times. This chain uses TRBV11-2 with TRBJ2-7; possible D gene TRBD2, 6 bases. Germline values: CDR1 SGHAT, CDR2 FQNNGV. The V and J ends lost 5 bases and 2 bases respectively, with 13 bases between them. The CDR3 is made up of 14 amino acids. The CDR3 protein is CASSGDLGPYEQYV. CDR3 coding DNA: TGTGCCAGCAGCGGGGACTTGGGGCCCTACGAGCAGTACGTC.

The chain combines TRBV30 with TRBJ2-2; 7 nucleotides align to TRBD2. Germline lookup yields CDR1 GTSNPN and CDR2 SVGIG (reference sequence). The trim removed 3 bases at V and 5 bases at J, leaving 12 bases unmatched. The CDR3 length is 16 residues. The chain's CDR3 is CAWSLEGEGGTGELFF. CDR3 coding DNA: TGTGCCTGGAGCCTGGAAGGGGAGGGAGGGACCGGGGAGCTGTTTTTT.

This clone was counted a few times. The genes are TRBV6-6 and TRBJ1-1; D not certain. With 2 bases removed from V and 10 bases from J, the gap between germline ends came to 17 bases. CDR3 size: 14 residues. CDR1 is MNHNY, CDR2 SVGAGI, per germline (reference sequence). The CDR3 loop is CASSYEAQKRRAFF. DNA of the CDR3: TGTGCCAGCAGTTACGAGGCCCAAAAAAGGCGAGCTTTCTTT.

The genes are TRBV5-1 and TRBJ1-6; D gene ambiguous. The CDR3 sequence is 12 residues long. The germline V gene has CDR1 SGHRS and CDR2 YFSETQ. V lost 7 bases, J lost 7 bases, and 9 bases lay in between. CDR3 residues: CASRLANSPLHF. The DNA for the CDR3 is TGCGCCAGCCGTTTAGCAAATTCACCCCTCCACTTT.

The table lists this clone with a count of one. The chain has TRBV15 and TRBJ1-4; D may be TRBD1 (5 bases). V lost 11 bases, J lost 8 bases, and 18 bases lay in between. The CDR3 sequence is 13 residues long. Germline CDR1 is LNHNV and CDR2 is YYDKDF (reference sequence). In nucleotides, the CDR3 is TGTGCCTCCCGCCGCGGGGGAGGCGAAAAACTGTTTTTT. Protein product: CASRRGGGEKLFF.

This clone was detected only a few times. The chain uses TRBV7-8 and TRBJ1-3, with 7 bases matching TRBD1. The germline CDR1 and CDR2 sequences are SGHVS and FQNEAQ. The CDR3 covers 17 residues. V lost 4 bases, J lost 0 bases, and 9 bases stayed unmatched. As DNA, the CDR3 is TGTGCCAGCAGCTCCCCGGCAGGGGGTCGCTCTGGAAACACCATATATTTT. Translation gives CASSSPAGGRSGNTIYF.

The J gene is TRBJ1-2, the V gene TRBV27; 7 bases fit TRBD1. In germline, CDR1 is MNHEY, CDR2 SMNVEV (reference sequence). The junction had 14 bases not matched to a gene; V was cut back by 3 bases and J by 13 bases. The CDR3 totals 14 residues. Here the CDR3 reads CASSFHRGVKGLTF. CDR3 nucleotides: TGTGCCAGCAGTTTCCACAGGGGTGTCAAGGGGCTCACCTTC.

This clone was seen a handful of times. V usage is TRBV2 and J usage is TRBJ1-6; 11 bases fit TRBD1. Per the germline V gene, CDR1 is SNHLY and CDR2 is FYNNEI. With V trimmed by 10 bases and J by 6 bases, 8 bases remained unmatched. This CDR3 is 15 amino acids long. CDR3 coding DNA: TGTGCCATCCGGGTTGGGACAGGGGGTAATTCACCCCTCCACTTT. Its protein product is CAIRVGTGGNSPLHF.

The gene calls are TRBV9 and TRBJ2-1; 9 bases fit TRBD1. The junction had 4 bases not matched to a gene; V was cut back by 2 bases and J by 4 bases. The CDR3 consists of 15 residues. CDR1 is SGDLS and CDR2 is YYNGEE in the germline V gene. Here the CDR3 reads CASSVGQGSYNEQFF. The CDR3 nucleotides read TGTGCCAGCAGCGTTGGACAGGGGTCATACAATGAGCAGTTCTTC.

The chain uses TRBV7-9 and TRBJ1-5; no definite D call. The CDR3 totals 14 residues. Germline CDR1 and CDR2: SEHNR and FQNEAQ (reference sequence). Trimming removed 4 bases at V and 4 bases at J, with 11 bases between. The CDR3 region is CASSSPSINQPQHF. CDR3 in DNA: TGTGCCAGCAGCTCCCCCAGTATTAATCAGCCCCAGCATTTT.

The J gene is TRBJ1-5, the V gene TRBV4-1; TRBD1 is a possible D gene (6 bases). CDR1 is MGHRA, CDR2 YSYEKL, per germline. V was clipped by 0 bases and J by 2 bases, with 17 bases between them. This CDR3 comprises 18 residues. CDR3 residues: CASSQEGVGGAGNQPQHF. The DNA for the CDR3 is TGCGCCAGCAGCCAAGAGGGCGTCGGGGGGGCGGGCAATCAGCCCCAGCATTTT.

J is TRBJ2-5 and V is TRBV5-6; 7 nucleotides match TRBD2. The CDR3 is 16 amino acids. V dropped 4 bases and J dropped 1; count of bases not matched to a gene: 10. The germline V gene has CDR1 SGHDT and CDR2 YYEEEE. DNA for the CDR3: TGTGCCAGCAGCGGAGGATGGGACTACGCCCAAGAGACCCAGTACTTC. Amino acid sequence: CASSGGWDYAQETQYF.

V usage is TRBV13 and J usage is TRBJ2-1; TRBD2 might be the D (6 bases). CDR1 PRHDT and CDR2 FYEKMQ come from the germline V gene (reference sequence). Trimming left V 1 base short and J 4 bases short, with 17 bases between. The CDR3 has 17 residues. CDR3 sequence reads: CASSLARRDLRYNEQFF. The CDR3 DNA reads TGTGCCAGCAGCTTAGCGCGGAGGGATTTACGATACAATGAGCAGTTCTTC.

This chain connects TRBV5-6 to TRBJ2-5; 7 nucleotides match TRBD2. The CDR3 loop spans 14 amino acids. V lost 2 bases to trimming and J lost 5 bases; unmatched junction nucleotides: 6. CDR1 is SGHDT and CDR2 is YYEEEE in the germline V gene. CDR3 residues: CASSFGGRTETQYF. The CDR3 DNA sequence: TGTGCCAGCAGCTTCGGCGGGAGAACGGAGACCCAGTACTTC.